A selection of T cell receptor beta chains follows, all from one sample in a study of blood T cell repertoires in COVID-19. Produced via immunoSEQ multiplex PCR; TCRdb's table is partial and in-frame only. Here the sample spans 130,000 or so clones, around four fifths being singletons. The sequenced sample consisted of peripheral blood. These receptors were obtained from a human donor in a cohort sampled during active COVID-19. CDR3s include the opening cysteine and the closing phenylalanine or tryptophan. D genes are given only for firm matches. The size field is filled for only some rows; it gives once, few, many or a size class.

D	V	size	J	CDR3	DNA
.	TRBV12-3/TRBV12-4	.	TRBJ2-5	CASSPGLQETQYF	TGTGCCAGCAGTCCGGGACTCCAAGAGACCCAGTACTTC
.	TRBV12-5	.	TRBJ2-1	CASGLVTRGAYEQFF	TGTGCTAGTGGTTTGGTAACTCGTGGGGCGTATGAGCAGTTCTTC
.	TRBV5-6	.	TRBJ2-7	CASSSTPRQTYPSYEQYF	TGTGCCAGCAGCTCCACCCCCAGACAAACCTACCCCTCCTACGAGCAGTACTTC
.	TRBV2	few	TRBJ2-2	CASSWEAGELFF	TGTGCCAGCAGCTGGGAGGCCGGGGAGCTGTTTTTT
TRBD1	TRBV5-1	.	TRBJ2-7	CAGPRTGRPDEQYF	TGCGCCGGACCCCGGACAGGACGGCCAGACGAGCAGTACTTC
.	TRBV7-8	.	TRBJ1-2	CASSPSGANYGYTF	TGTGCCAGCAGCCCGTCCGGGGCTAACTATGGCTACACCTTC
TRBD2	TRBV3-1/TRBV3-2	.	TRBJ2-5	CASSLSSGGPGYETQYF	TGTGCCAGCAGCCTTAGCAGCGGGGGGCCAGGGTATGAGACCCAGTACTTC
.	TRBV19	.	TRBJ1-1	CASTNGGTEAFF	TGTGCCAGTACCAACGGGGGGACTGAAGCTTTCTTT
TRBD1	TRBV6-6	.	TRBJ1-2	CASSPPGTAAYGYTF	TGTGCCAGCAGCCCCCCCGGGACAGCCGCCTATGGCTACACCTTC
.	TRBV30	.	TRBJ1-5	CAWAIKGNQPQHF	TGTGCCTGGGCAATAAAGGGGAATCAGCCCCAGCATTTT
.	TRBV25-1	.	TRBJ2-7	CASAVRERANEQYF	TGTGCCAGCGCCGTCAGGGAAAGGGCTAACGAGCAGTACTTC
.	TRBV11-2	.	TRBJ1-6	CASSPQGTGSPLHF	TGTGCCAGCAGCCCACAGGGAACCGGATCACCCCTCCACTTT
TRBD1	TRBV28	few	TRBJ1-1	CASRPPTGGNTEAFF	TGTGCCAGCAGACCACCGACAGGGGGCAACACTGAAGCTTTCTTT
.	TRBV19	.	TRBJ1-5	CASSMPGLIKWSNQPQHF	TGTGCCAGTAGTATGCCAGGGTTGATTAAGTGGAGCAATCAGCCCCAGCATTTT
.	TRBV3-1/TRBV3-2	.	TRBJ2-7	CASSPPTGGGGEQYF	TGTGCCAGCAGCCCGCCGACAGGTGGGGGGGGTGAGCAGTACTTC
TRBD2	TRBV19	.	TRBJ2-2	CASTSGVIAGELFF	TGTGCCTCAACTAGCGGGGTAATCGCCGGGGAGCTGTTTTTT
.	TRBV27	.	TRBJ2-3	CASSPLSPPDTQYF	TGTGCCAGCAGTCCCCTAAGCCCTCCGGATACGCAGTATTTT
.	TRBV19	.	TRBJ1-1	CASSPGVGTEAFF	TGTGCCAGTAGTCCAGGGGTAGGCACTGAAGCTTTCTTT
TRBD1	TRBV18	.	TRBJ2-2	CASSPLAMGQSNTGELFF	TGTGCCAGCTCACCACTGGCTATGGGACAGTCGAACACCGGGGAGCTGTTTTTT
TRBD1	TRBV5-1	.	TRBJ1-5	CASSSGGVSQPQHF	TGCGCCAGCAGCTCAGGGGGCGTAAGCCAGCCCCAGCATTTT
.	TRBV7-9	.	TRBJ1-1	CASSPFAEENTEAFF	TGTGCCAGCAGCCCCTTTGCCGAGGAGAACACTGAAGCTTTCTTT
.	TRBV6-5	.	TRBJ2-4	CASSVNSPGANIQYF	TGTGCCAGCTCTGTAAACTCCCCTGGGGCCAACATTCAGTACTTC
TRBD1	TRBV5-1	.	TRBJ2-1	CASSLPPGQVDNEQFF	TGCGCCAGCAGTCTTCCCCCGGGACAGGTGGACAATGAGCAGTTCTTC
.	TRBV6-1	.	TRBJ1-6	CASSEVGPGGSLHF	TGTGCCAGCAGTGAAGTGGGTCCGGGGGGTTCCCTCCACTTT
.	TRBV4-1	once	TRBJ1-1	CASSHPGHPRIRF	TGCGCCAGCAGCCACCCGGGACACCCAAGAATCCGATTT
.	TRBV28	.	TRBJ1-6	CASSLPGQESSPLHF	TGTGCCAGCAGTCTCCCGGGACAAGAGAGTTCACCCCTCCACTTT
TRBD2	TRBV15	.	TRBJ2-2	CATSRESTGLAGVDTGELFF	TGTGCCACCAGCAGAGAGAGTACCGGACTAGCGGGGGTGGACACCGGGGAGCTGTTTTTT
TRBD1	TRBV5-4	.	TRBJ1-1	CASSFKGDRVGEAFF	TGTGCCAGCAGCTTCAAGGGGGACAGGGTAGGTGAAGCTTTCTTT
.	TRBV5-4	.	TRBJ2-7	CASSSGTGEFREQYF	TGTGCCAGCAGCAGCGGGACAGGCGAATTTCGGGAGCAGTACTTC
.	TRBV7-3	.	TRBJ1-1	CASSLTLGAAEAFF	TGTGCCAGCAGCTTAACGTTGGGGGCGGCTGAAGCTTTCTTT
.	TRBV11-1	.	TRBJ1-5	CASSLDRLQPQHF	TGTGCCAGCAGCTTAGACAGGCTACAGCCCCAGCATTTT
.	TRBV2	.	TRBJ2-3	CASSEVGSGVF	TGTGCCAGCAGTGAGGTGGGCTCGGGAGTATTT
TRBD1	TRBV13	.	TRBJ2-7	CASSRGTGFYEQYF	TGTGCCAGCAGCCGGGGGACAGGGTTTTACGAGCAGTACTTC
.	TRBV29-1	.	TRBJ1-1	CSVALRLQPNTEAFF	TGCAGCGTCGCTCTCCGGTTACAGCCGAACACTGAAGCTTTCTTT
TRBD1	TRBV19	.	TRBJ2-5	CASSAFTGGRETQYF	TGTGCCAGTAGTGCCTTTACAGGGGGCCGGGAGACCCAGTACTTC
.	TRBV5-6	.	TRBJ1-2	CASSRGLTSANYGYTF	TGTGCCAGCAGCCGGGGACTTACGTCCGCTAACTATGGCTACACCTTC
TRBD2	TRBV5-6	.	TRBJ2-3	CASSSAGGRYTQYF	TGTGCCAGCAGCTCAGCGGGGGGGAGGTATACGCAGTATTTT
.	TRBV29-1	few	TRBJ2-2	CSVATGSGGELFF	TGCAGCGTAGCCACAGGGTCCGGCGGGGAGCTGTTTTTT
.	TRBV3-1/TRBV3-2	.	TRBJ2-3	CASALLDTDTQYF	TGTGCCAGCGCGTTACTAGACACAGATACGCAGTATTTT
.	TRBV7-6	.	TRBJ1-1	CASSSGRGGTEAFF	TGTGCCAGCAGCTCAGGGCGGGGAGGAACTGAAGCTTTCTTT
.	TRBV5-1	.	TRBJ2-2	CASSFLDQLGEAGELFF	TGCGCCAGCAGCTTCTTAGACCAGCTAGGGGAGGCCGGGGAGCTGTTTTTT
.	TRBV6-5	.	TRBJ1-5	CASSYSGVGNQPQHF	TGTGCCAGCAGTTACTCAGGAGTTGGCAATCAGCCCCAGCATTTT